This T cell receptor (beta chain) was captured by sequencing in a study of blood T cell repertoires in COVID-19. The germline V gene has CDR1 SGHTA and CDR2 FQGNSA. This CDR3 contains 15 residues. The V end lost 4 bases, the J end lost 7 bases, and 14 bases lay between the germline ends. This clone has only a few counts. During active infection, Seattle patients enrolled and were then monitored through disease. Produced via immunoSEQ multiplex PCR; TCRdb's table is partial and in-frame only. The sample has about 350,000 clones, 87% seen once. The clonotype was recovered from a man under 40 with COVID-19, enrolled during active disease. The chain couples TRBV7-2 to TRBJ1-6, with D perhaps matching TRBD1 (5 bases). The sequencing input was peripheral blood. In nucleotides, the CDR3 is TGTGCCAGCAGCTCGCAGGGATCTCGGAATTCACCCCTCCACTTT. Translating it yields CASSSQGSRNSPLHF.